This is a list of T cell receptor beta chains from one sample in a study of blood T cells in healthy people across ages. A single record per CDR3 protein comes from TCRdb applying MiXCR to the 5' RACE reads. The sample holds fewer than 800,000 distinct CDR3 sequences, roughly 25% seen once. The data were also submitted as part of a second study, on T cells of mothers and their children.

The sequenced material came from blood. These receptors were obtained from a boy aged 5 to 17 in good health. Each CDR3 is given without its conserved first and last residue.

cdr3_aa j_call v_call
AAEDRANEKLF TRBJ1-4 TRBV19
SCGRYNEQF NA TRBV29-1
ASSPDMADYNEQF TRBJ2-1 TRBV18
ASSLEGSMNEQF NA TRBV7-2
ASSLTRREKGNEQF TRBJ2-1 TRBV7-3
ASRQTGDNEQY NA TRBV5-1
SARIRENIQY TRBJ2-4 TRBV20-1
ASSQEQAGGQPQH TRBJ1-5 TRBV4-1
ASSLAGMGGTDTQY TRBJ2-3 TRBV5-1
ASSHGSGANVLT TRBJ2-6 TRBV3-1
ASRQWGQAPKQY TRBJ2-7 TRBV12-3/TRBV12-4
ASSLGQGRYEQY TRBJ2-7 TRBV4-3
ASSQEPYQGGYGYT TRBJ1-2 TRBV3-1
ASTARLAGGWETQY TRBJ2-5 TRBV5-1
ASSHEGGLRYGYT TRBJ1-2 TRBV7-2
SVEDLRDSAYNEQF NA TRBV29-1
AGARGVQHTDTQY TRBJ2-3 TRBV2
ASSSKLSGNTIY TRBJ1-3 TRBV28
SVLRGVSYEQY TRBJ2-7 TRBV29-1
ASSALGLAHNEQF TRBJ2-1 TRBV9